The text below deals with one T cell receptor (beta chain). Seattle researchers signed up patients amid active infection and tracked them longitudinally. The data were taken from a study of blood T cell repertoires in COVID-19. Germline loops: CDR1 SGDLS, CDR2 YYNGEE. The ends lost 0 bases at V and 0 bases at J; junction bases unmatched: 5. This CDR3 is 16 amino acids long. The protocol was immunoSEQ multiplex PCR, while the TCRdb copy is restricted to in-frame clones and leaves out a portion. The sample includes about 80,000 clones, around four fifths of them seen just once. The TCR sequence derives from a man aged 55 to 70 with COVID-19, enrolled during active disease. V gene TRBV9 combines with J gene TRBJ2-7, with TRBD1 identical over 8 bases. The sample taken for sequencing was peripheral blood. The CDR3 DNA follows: TGTGCCAGCAGCGTAGCGGGACAGGCGAGCTCCTACGAGCAGTACTTC. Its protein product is CASSVAGQASSYEQYF.